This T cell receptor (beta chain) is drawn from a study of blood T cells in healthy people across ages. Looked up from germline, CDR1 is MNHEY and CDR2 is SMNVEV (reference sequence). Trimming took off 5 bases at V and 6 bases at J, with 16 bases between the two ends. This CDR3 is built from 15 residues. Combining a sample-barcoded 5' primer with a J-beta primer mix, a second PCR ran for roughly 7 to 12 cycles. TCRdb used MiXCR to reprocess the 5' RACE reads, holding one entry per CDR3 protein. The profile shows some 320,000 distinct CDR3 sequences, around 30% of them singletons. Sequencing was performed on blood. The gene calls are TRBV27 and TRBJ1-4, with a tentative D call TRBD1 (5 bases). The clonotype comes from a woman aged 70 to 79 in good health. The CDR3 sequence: CASSRRGGQYEKLFF. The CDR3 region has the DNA TGTGCCAGCAGTCGCCGGGGCGGCCAATATGAAAAACTGTTTTTT. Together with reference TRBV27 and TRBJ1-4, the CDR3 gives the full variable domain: EAQVTQNPRYLITVTGKKLTVTCSQNMNHEYMSWYRQDPGLGLRQIYYSMNVEVTDKGDVPEGYKVSRKEKRNFPLILESPSPNQTSLYFCASSRRGGQYEKLFFGSGTQLSVL.